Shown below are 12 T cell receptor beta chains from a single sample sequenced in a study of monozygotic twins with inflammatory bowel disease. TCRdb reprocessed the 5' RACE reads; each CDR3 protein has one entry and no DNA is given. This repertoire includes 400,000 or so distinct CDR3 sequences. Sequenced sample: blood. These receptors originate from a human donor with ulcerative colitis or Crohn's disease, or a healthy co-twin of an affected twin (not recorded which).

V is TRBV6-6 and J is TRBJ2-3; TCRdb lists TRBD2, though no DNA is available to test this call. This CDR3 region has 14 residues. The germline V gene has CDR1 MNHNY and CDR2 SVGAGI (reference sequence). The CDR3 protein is CASSSRRGTDTQYF.

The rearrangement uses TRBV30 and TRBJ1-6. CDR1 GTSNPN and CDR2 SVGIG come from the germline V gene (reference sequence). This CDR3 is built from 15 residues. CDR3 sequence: CAWSSGGSYNSPLHF.

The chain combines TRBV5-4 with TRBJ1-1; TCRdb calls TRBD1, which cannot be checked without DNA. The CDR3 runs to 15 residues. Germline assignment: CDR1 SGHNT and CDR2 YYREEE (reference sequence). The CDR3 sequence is CASSLGTGTRTEAFF.

CDR3 region: CASSLREREETQYF. This chain links TRBV3-1 with TRBJ2-5; TCRdb indicates TRBD2, and absent DNA this call remains unverified. CDR3 length: 14 amino acids. CDR1 is LGHDT, CDR2 YNNKEL, per germline (reference sequence).

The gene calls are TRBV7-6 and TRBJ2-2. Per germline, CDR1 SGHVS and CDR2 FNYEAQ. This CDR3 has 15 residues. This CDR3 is CASSSWGGNTGELFF. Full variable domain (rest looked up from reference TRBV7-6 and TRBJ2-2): GAGVSQSPRYKVTKRGQDVALRCDPISGHVSLYWYRQALGQGPEFLTYFNYEAQQDKSGLPNDRFSAERPEGSISTLTIQRTEQRDSAMYRCASSSWGGNTGELFFGEGSRLTVL.

CDR3 in amino acids: CASSLIRGEEAFF. This sequence joins TRBV7-3 and TRBJ1-1. The germline V gene has CDR1 SGHTA and CDR2 FQGTGA. This CDR3 spans 13 amino acids.

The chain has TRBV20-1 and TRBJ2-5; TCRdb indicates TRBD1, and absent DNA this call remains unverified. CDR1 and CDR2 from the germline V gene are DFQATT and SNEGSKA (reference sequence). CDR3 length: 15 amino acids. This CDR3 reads CSARGDRGRQETQYF.

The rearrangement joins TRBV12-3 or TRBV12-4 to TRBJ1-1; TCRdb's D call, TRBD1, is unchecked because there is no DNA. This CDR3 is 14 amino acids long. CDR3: CASSLQGDGTEAFF.

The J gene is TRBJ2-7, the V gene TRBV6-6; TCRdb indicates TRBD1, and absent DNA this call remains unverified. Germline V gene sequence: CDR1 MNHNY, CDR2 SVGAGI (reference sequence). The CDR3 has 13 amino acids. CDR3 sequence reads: CASISDTSYEQYF.

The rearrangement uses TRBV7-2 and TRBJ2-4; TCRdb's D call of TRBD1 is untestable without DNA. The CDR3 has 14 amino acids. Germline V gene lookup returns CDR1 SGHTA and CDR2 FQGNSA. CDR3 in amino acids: CASSSGLQGHIQYF.

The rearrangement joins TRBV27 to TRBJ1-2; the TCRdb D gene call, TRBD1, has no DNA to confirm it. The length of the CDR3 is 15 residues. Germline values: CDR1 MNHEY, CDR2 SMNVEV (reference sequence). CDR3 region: CASSSDRGYNYGYTF.

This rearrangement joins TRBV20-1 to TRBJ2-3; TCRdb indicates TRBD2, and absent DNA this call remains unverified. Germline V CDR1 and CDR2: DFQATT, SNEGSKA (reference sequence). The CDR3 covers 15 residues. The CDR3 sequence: CSALLGPVYTDTQYF.